This T cell receptor beta chain was documented in a study of T-cell reconstitution after alpha-beta-depleted transplantation in children. Study-level points and caveats: It was reported that alpha-beta T cells came from several hundred expanded graft clones (about two months after transplant). It was newly produced T cells that mostly accounted for T-cell counts and diversity one year after transplant. Surviving recipient T cells and thymic progenitors underlay high day-60 TCRbeta diversity in some patients.

CDR1 LGHNA and CDR2 YNFKEQ come from the germline V gene. V dropped 1 base and J dropped 2; count of bases not matched to a gene: 4. CDR3 length: 15 residues. This clonotype was observed a handful of times. The antigen remains undetermined. As it was prepared, the TCRbeta library received unique molecular identifiers. TCRdb processed the PCR reads anew with MiXCR; each CDR3 protein has one entry. Altogether about 590,000 distinct CDR3 sequences are present, over 10% being singletons, with the ten largest covering around 2%. The sequence was obtained from a male patient aged 10 to 17 who had a stem cell transplant for acute myeloid leukemia, so the T cells may come from the graft donor. Sequencing was performed on PBMCs, mostly from graft donor cells, taken 360 days after TCRalphabeta/CD19-depleted stem cell transplant. The chain recombines TRBV4-2 with TRBJ2-7; 8 nucleotides align to TRBD2. CDR3 sequence (DNA): TGTGCCAGCAGCCAAGGGGGACTAGTGCCCTACGAGCAGTACTTC. It codes for CASSQGGLVPYEQYF.